One and the same sample provided the 26 T cell receptor beta chains below, sequenced in a study of T cells in women clearing cervical HPV infection. Produced via immunoSEQ multiplex PCR; TCRdb's table is partial and in-frame only. Found here are about 12,000 clones; the top ten clones hold around 25%. Sequencing was done on a sample of blood buffy coat. The receptors derive from a woman between 18 and 70 years old with a cervical HPV16 infection that either progressed to CIN3+ or cleared (not recorded which).

A note on this clone: The CDR3 end lies 3 residues beyond the end of the read and is filled in from the germline J gene. The rearrangement links TRBV18 to TRBJ1-2; D may be TRBD1 (6 bases). The CDR3 runs 16 residues. In germline, CDR1 is KGHSH, CDR2 LQKENI. The part of the CDR3 DNA that was read is TGTGCCAGCTCGCGTGGCAGGGGACATCAGTCCGATACC. This sequence encodes CASSRGRGHQSDT. The CDR3, in full, reads CASSRGRGHQSDTYTF.

For this clone: The read halts 3 residues ahead of the CDR3 end, with the missing end drawn from the germline J gene. The J gene is TRBJ2-7, the V gene TRBV28; D gene uncertain. Germline CDR1 and CDR2: MDHEN and SYDVKM. V lost 4 bases and J lost 1, with 11 bases in between. The length of the CDR3 is 14 residues. CDR3 sequence: CASSSFGGSYEQYF. CDR3 DNA (partial): TGTGCCAGCAGTTCTTTTGGCGGATCCTACGAG.

This clone is deemed medium-sized (0.01 to 0.1%) by its frequency. The read stops 3 residues short of the end of the CDR3; the missing end is completed from the germline J gene. The rearrangement uses TRBV18 and TRBJ2-3, with D unresolved. In germline, CDR1 is KGHSH, CDR2 LQKENI. The CDR3 covers 11 residues. V was shortened by 6 bases and J by 6 bases, with 7 bases between the two germline ends. Incomplete CDR3 DNA: TGTGCCAGCTCGAAGCTGGATACG. It encodes CASSKLDT. The CDR3 in its entirety is CASSKLDTQYF.

Worth noting for this clone: The junction does not match germline at one end; this may be a read error. The read is 3 residues too short to cover the CDR3 end, so that end is filled in from the germline J gene. V and J are TRBV7-7 and TRBJ2-1; 11 bases line up with TRBD1. Germline CDR1 SSHAT, CDR2 FNYEAQ (reference sequence). The CDR3 covers 18 residues. Partial CDR3 DNA: TGTGCTAGCAGCACCCAACCACTCGGGACAGGGGGGGGCAATGAG. Amino acids: CASSTQPLGTGGGNE. The entire CDR3 protein reads CASSTQPLGTGGGNEQFF.

As for this clone: With the read ending 3 residues before the CDR3 end, the germline J gene is used to fill in that end. The chain has TRBV6-4 and TRBJ1-3; D gene uncertain. V dropped 9 bases and J dropped 0 bases, with 15 bases sitting between them. This CDR3 comprises 15 residues. Looked up from germline, CDR1 is MRHNA and CDR2 is SNTAGT. CDR3 DNA (partial): TGTGCCAGGGACGGACTGTCCGTCTCTGGAAACACC. The encoded protein is CARDGLSVSGNT. The entire CDR3 protein is CARDGLSVSGNTIYF.

Incomplete CDR3 DNA: TGTGCCACCGCGGAGGGGGAACAGCCG. This gives the protein CATAEGEQP. In full, the CDR3 is CATAEGEQPQYF. The chain uses TRBV10-3 and TRBJ2-3; D possibly uses TRBD1 or TRBD2 (6 bases each). The read is 3 residues too short to cover the CDR3 end, so that end is filled in from the germline J gene. CDR1 is ENHRY and CDR2 is SYGVKD in the germline V gene. The CDR3 length is 12 residues.

Considering frequency, this clone is medium-sized. Compared with germline, one end of the junction differs, possibly owing to a read error. The CDR3 end is not reached by the read, which stops 3 residues before it; the germline J gene fills it in. This sequence joins TRBV12-5 and TRBJ1-4, with TRBD1 as a possible D gene (6 bases). The CDR3 is made up of 17 amino acids. Germline-derived CDR1 and CDR2 are LGHNT and FRNRAP. CDR3 sequence reads: CASGLVKDSSGNEKLFF. The CDR3 DNA, read in part, is TGTGCTAGTGGTCTGGTTAAGGACAGCTCGGGTAATGAAAAA.

Details on this clone: Sequencing ends 3 residues short of the CDR3 end; the germline J gene provides the rest. J is TRBJ1-4 and V is TRBV29-1; D perhaps matches TRBD1 (5 bases). Trimming removed 2 bases from V and 7 bases from J, with 20 bases in between. This CDR3 has 16 amino acids. Germline V gene sequence: CDR1 SQVTM, CDR2 ANQGSEA. The CDR3: CSVEIEVWGEGEKLFF. The part of the CDR3 DNA that was read is TGCAGCGTTGAAATCGAGGTCTGGGGGGAGGGTGAAAAA.

Worth noting for this clone: The read gets to within 3 residues of the CDR3 end, and the germline J gene fills in the rest. The chain joins TRBV20-1 to TRBJ2-1, with D unclear. The germline CDR1 and CDR2 sequences are DFQATT and SNEGSKA (reference sequence). The CDR3 length is 10 residues. The V end was cut by 3 bases, the J end by 5 bases, with 2 bases between. CDR3 DNA (partial): TGCAGTGCTAGCGACAATGAG. Encoded protein: CSASDNE. The whole CDR3 is CSASDNEQFF.

Concerning this clone itself: The read ends 3 residues before the CDR3 terminus; that terminus is restored from the germline J gene. The chain is built from TRBV20-1 and TRBJ1-1; TRBD1 matches at 7 bases. From germline, CDR1 is DFQATT and CDR2 SNEGSKA (reference sequence). The CDR3 totals 12 residues. The sequenced part of the CDR3 DNA is TGCAGTGCCATCACCGGGGGACAGACC. Translation gives CSAITGGQT. The full-length CDR3 reads as CSAITGGQTAFF.

To note about this clone: The read finishes 3 residues shy of the CDR3 end, and the germline J gene is used to complete it. The chain couples TRBV11-2 to TRBJ2-1; TRBD2 matches at 8 bases. The CDR3 spans 14 residues. Losses at the gene ends were 7 bases for V and 3 bases for J; bases not matched to a gene: 5. Germline V gene data show CDR1 as SGHAT and CDR2 as FQNNGV. CDR3 DNA, as far as it was read: TGTGCCAGCAAGGGCGGGGGGAGCTACAATGAG. It encodes CASKGGGSYNE. From start to end, the CDR3 is CASKGGGSYNEQFF.

Points on this clone: The CDR3 is cut off 3 residues early in the read; its end comes from the germline J gene. The chain recombines TRBV20-1 with TRBJ1-4; D is perhaps TRBD1 (6 bases). CDR3 length equals 13 residues. V was shortened by 3 bases and J by 3 bases, with 8 bases between the two germline ends. Germline values: CDR1 DFQATT, CDR2 SNEGSKA (reference sequence). Incomplete CDR3 DNA: TGCAGTGCTAGGGCAGGGGCTAATGAAAAA. Its translation: CSARAGANEK. The entire CDR3 sequence reads CSARAGANEKLFF.

In the case of this clone: The DNA ends 3 residues before the CDR3 does, and the rest of the CDR3 is filled in from the germline J gene. V and J are TRBV7-8 and TRBJ2-2, with TRBD2 as a possible D gene (5 bases). The CDR3 consists of 12 residues. The V and J ends lost 6 bases and 7 bases respectively, with 9 bases between them. Germline CDR1 and CDR2: SGHVS and FQNEAQ. The CDR3 DNA, read in part, is TGTGCCAGCAGTCTCCGGGGCGGGGAG. The encoded protein is CASSLRGGE. The entire CDR3 sequence reads CASSLRGGELFF.

A remark on this clone: With the read ending 3 residues before the CDR3 end, the germline J gene is used to fill in that end. This chain links TRBV30 with TRBJ2-7; D is possibly TRBD2 (6 bases). Germline lookup yields CDR1 GTSNPN and CDR2 SVGIG (reference sequence). The CDR3 spans 13 residues. Trimming cost V 4 bases and J 6 bases, with 16 bases left between them. The DNA read from the CDR3 is TGTGCCTGGACCGGGACTCCCGGAACCGAG. It encodes CAWTGTPGTE. The CDR3, in full, reads CAWTGTPGTEQYF.

Turning to this clone: The CDR3 extends 3 residues past the end of the read, so its final part is completed from the germline J gene. The J gene is TRBJ1-1, the V gene TRBV6-1; no definite D call. The CDR3 length is 13 residues. Per the germline V gene, CDR1 is MNHNS and CDR2 is SASEGT. V lost 0 bases and J lost 5, with 7 bases in between. CDR3 amino acids: CASSEAGGTEAFF. Incomplete CDR3 DNA: TGTGCCAGCAGTGAAGCCGGCGGTACTGAA.

Points on this clone: The read ends 3 residues before the CDR3 terminus; that terminus is restored from the germline J gene. This chain uses TRBV5-1 with TRBJ2-1, with 9 bases matching TRBD1. CDR1 is SGHRS, CDR2 YFSETQ, per germline. The V and J ends lost 4 bases and 4 bases, in that order; junction bases with no gene match: 3. The CDR3 length is 14 residues. The CDR3 DNA, read in part, is TGCGCCAGCAGCGCCGGGACAGGGTACAATGAG. This encodes CASSAGTGYNE. The whole CDR3 sequence is CASSAGTGYNEQFF.

Remarks on this clone: The read ends 3 residues shy of where the CDR3 ends; the end is completed using the germline J gene. The gene calls are TRBV6-1 and TRBJ1-2; D perhaps matches TRBD1 (6 bases). V lost 0 bases, J lost 6 bases, and 11 bases lay in between. The CDR3 extends over 14 amino acids. Germline V CDR1 and CDR2: MNHNS, SASEGT. The sequenced CDR3 bases are TGTGCCAGCAGTGAAGCTGCAGGGGCGGATGGC. Amino acids: CASSEAAGADG. The complete CDR3 reads CASSEAAGADGYTF.

As regards this clone: The sequenced fragment ends 3 residues before the CDR3 boundary, so the rest is inferred from the germline J gene. The gene calls are TRBV30 and TRBJ1-2; D not certain. CDR3 length: 13 residues. V was pared by 0 bases and J by 4 bases, with 9 bases between. CDR1 and CDR2 from the germline V gene are GTSNPN and SVGIG (reference sequence). The sequenced part of the CDR3 DNA is TGTGCCTGGAGTGTAGGGCTGACCTATGGC. Encoded protein: CAWSVGLTYG. In full, the CDR3 reads CAWSVGLTYGYTF.

Points on this clone: The missing CDR3 end, 3 residues past where the read stops, is filled in from the germline J gene. The chain employs TRBV30 and TRBJ2-2; D is uncertain. CDR3 length: 11 amino acids. Per germline, CDR1 GTSNPN and CDR2 SVGIG (reference sequence). The V and J ends lost 3 bases and 7 bases respectively, with 6 bases between them. Incomplete CDR3 DNA: TGTGCCTGGAGGAAAGGCGGGGAG. This sequence encodes CAWRKGGE. The whole CDR3 sequence reads CAWRKGGELFF.

This clone ranks as medium-sized in terms of frequency. The read ends 3 residues before the CDR3 terminus; that terminus is restored from the germline J gene. The chain links TRBV20-1 to TRBJ1-4; D ambiguous. The germline V gene has CDR1 DFQATT and CDR2 SNEGSKA (reference sequence). This CDR3 is built from 12 residues. V lost 5 bases, J lost 4 bases, and 8 bases lay in between. CDR3 bases read: TGCAGTGCTGTCCGGGGTAATGAAAAA. It is translated as CSAVRGNEK. The entire CDR3 protein is CSAVRGNEKLFF.

This clone is medium-sized (0.01 to 0.1%) by frequency. The read stops 3 residues short of the end of the CDR3; the missing end is completed from the germline J gene. The chain combines TRBV2 with TRBJ2-3, with 8 bases that match TRBD2. CDR1 and CDR2 from the germline V gene are SNHLY and FYNNEI. CDR3 size: 14 residues. V trimming: 8 bases; J trimming: 5 bases; junction bases outside the gene matches: 9. Partial CDR3 DNA: TGTGCCAGCTCCCAAGCGGGGGTCAGAGATACG. Amino acid sequence: CASSQAGVRDT. The whole CDR3 protein reads CASSQAGVRDTQYF.

This CDR3 is CASRARGVGTGELFF. The sequenced part of the CDR3 DNA is TGTGCCAGTAGGGCGAGGGGAGTCGGCACCGGGGAG. The gene calls are TRBV19 and TRBJ2-2, with D perhaps assigned TRBD1 or TRBD2 (5 bases each). Read coverage stops 3 residues before the CDR3 terminus; the germline J gene supplies the remainder. The V end lost 6 bases, the J end lost 4 bases, and 15 bases lay between the germline ends. The CDR3 consists of 15 residues. From germline, CDR1 is LNHDA and CDR2 SQIVND (reference sequence).

As for this clone: The read comes to an end 3 residues before the CDR3 does, leaving the germline J gene to fill in the end. The V gene is TRBV2, the J gene TRBJ2-1, with TRBD2 matching 8 bases. Looked up from germline, CDR1 is SNHLY and CDR2 is FYNNEI. CDR3 size: 17 residues. After removal of 6 bases from V and 0 bases from J, the junction contained 10 bases not matched to a gene. The CDR3 sequence: CASRRTDSGVSYNEQFF. The CDR3 DNA, read in part, is TGTGCCAGCAGGAGGACAGATAGCGGGGTCTCCTACAATGAG.

On this clone itself: The CDR3 end falls 3 residues outside the read, so it is completed with the germline J gene. The V gene is TRBV15, the J gene TRBJ2-2, with D possibly TRBD2 on 6 matching bases. This CDR3 has 16 residues. CDR1 LNHNV and CDR2 YYDKDF come from the germline V gene (reference sequence). V dropped 1 base and J dropped 5 bases, with 14 bases sitting between them. The covered CDR3 bases are TGTGCCACCAGCAGAGGACTAGAAGAGAGGACCGGGGAG. Translating it yields CATSRGLEERTGE. The full CDR3 is CATSRGLEERTGELFF.

On this clone: The CDR3 end is not reached by the read, which stops 3 residues before it; the germline J gene fills it in. The gene calls are TRBV5-1 and TRBJ2-5, with 9 bases aligning to TRBD2. V shed 2 bases and J 1 base; nucleotides not matched to a gene: 3. CDR1 SGHRS and CDR2 YFSETQ come from the germline V gene. CDR3 length: 15 amino acids. The covered CDR3 bases are TGCGCCAGCAGCTTATTAGCGGGGGTCCAAGAGACC. This sequence encodes CASSLLAGVQET. The CDR3, in full, reads CASSLLAGVQETQYF.

Concerning this clone itself: The read ends 3 residues before the CDR3 terminus; that terminus is restored from the germline J gene. The chain uses TRBV5-6 and TRBJ2-7; TRBD1 matches at 9 bases. The germline V gene has CDR1 SGHDT and CDR2 YYEEEE. The CDR3 runs to 14 residues. V dropped 4 bases and J dropped 2; count of bases not matched to a gene: 4. The CDR3 region is CASSARTGAYEQYF. The DNA read from the CDR3 is TGTGCCAGCAGCGCCAGGACAGGGGCCTACGAG.